The next 21 T cell receptor beta chains were all read from a single sample in a study of Graves' ophthalmopathy and Graves' hyperthyroidism. Beta-chain TCR CDR3 regions were amplified from RNA transcripts. HTBI primers were used in a first-round RT-PCR, which preceded a second-round multiplex PCR. TCRdb fed the multiplex PCR reads into MiXCR, producing one record per CDR3 protein. The sample holds about 620,000 distinct CDR3 sequences, 22% seen once. The specimen was peripheral blood. These receptors were obtained from a young woman with stable Graves' hyperthyroidism. Some clones in this sample may be carry-over from other donors' samples.

Ten or more counts support this clonotype. The chain uses TRBV12-3 or TRBV12-4 and TRBJ2-7, with 7 bases that match TRBD2. The CDR3 extends over 15 amino acids. V dropped 2 bases and J dropped 3; count of bases not matched to a gene: 7. The CDR3 DNA sequence: TGTGCCAGCAGTTTAACGGCTAGCGGTATCTACGAGCAGTACTTC. Protein sequence: CASSLTASGIYEQYF.

This clonotype was seen only a few times. V and J are TRBV6-2 or TRBV6-3 and TRBJ2-7, with D hard to call. CDR1 MNHEY and CDR2 SVGEGT come from the germline V gene. This CDR3 contains 14 residues. V was clipped by 0 bases and J by 4 bases, with 10 bases between them. The CDR3 sequence is CASSYSGRRYEQYF. CDR3 bases: TGTGCCAGCAGTTACTCTGGGCGTAGATACGAGCAGTACTTC.

This clonotype has ten or more counts. The chain employs TRBV28 and TRBJ1-5; no clear D gene. V was clipped by 1 base and J by 3 bases, with 7 bases between them. This CDR3 is built from 14 residues. Germline V gene lookup returns CDR1 MDHEN and CDR2 SYDVKM. CDR3 region: CASSLSQLNQPQHF. The CDR3 region has the DNA TGTGCCAGCAGTTTATCACAACTCAATCAGCCCCAGCATTTT.

The V gene is TRBV12-3 or TRBV12-4, the J gene TRBJ2-7; D not resolved. The DNA end is a closer match to TRBJ2-5, so the J assignment may be wrong. The CDR3 sequence is 12 residues long. The CDR3 is CASSLTAETQYF. In DNA, the CDR3 is TGTGCCAGCAGTTTGACGGCAGAGACCCAGTACTTC.

This chain connects TRBV28 to TRBJ1-6; 8 bases agree with TRBD1. V lost 6 bases, J lost 6 bases, and 4 bases stayed unmatched. Germline CDR1 MDHEN, CDR2 SYDVKM. There are 14 residues in the CDR3. CDR3 sequence: CASRRGQGNSPLHF. CDR3 DNA: TGTGCCAGCAGACGTGGACAGGGTAATTCACCCCTCCACTTT.

This clonotype was seen many times. The rearrangement uses TRBV2 and TRBJ2-7; 8 bases fit TRBD1. Germline V gene lookup returns CDR1 SNHLY and CDR2 FYNNEI. The CDR3 is made up of 14 amino acids. J was trimmed by 2 bases and V by 5 bases; bases with no gene match: 5. CDR3 protein: CASSRTGRAYEQYF. CDR3 sequence (DNA): TGTGCCAGCAGTCGGACAGGGCGCGCCTACGAGCAGTACTTC.

This clonotype has a count of ten or more. The CDR3 spells CASRRAGIEGRTEAFF. Here the CDR3 DNA reads TGTGCCAGCAGAAGGGCGGGTATCGAAGGGCGGACTGAAGCTTTCTTT. The chain carries TRBV6-2 or TRBV6-3 and TRBJ1-1; no clear D gene. The CDR3 contains 16 residues. The V and J ends lost 6 bases and 5 bases respectively, with 22 bases between them. Per the germline V gene, CDR1 is MNHEY and CDR2 is SVGEGT.

Many counts were recorded for this clonotype. The chain combines TRBV6-1 with TRBJ1-2, with a tentative D call TRBD1 (6 bases). This CDR3 region has 14 residues. V was trimmed by 4 bases and J by 6 bases, leaving 15 bases between them. Looked up from germline, CDR1 is MNHNS and CDR2 is SASEGT. The CDR3 spells CASSGQQGIDGYTF. CDR3 in DNA: TGTGCCAGCAGTGGCCAACAGGGAATTGATGGCTACACCTTC.

The chain recombines TRBV20-1 with TRBJ2-7; maybe TRBD1 (6 bases). Germline V gene lookup returns CDR1 DFQATT and CDR2 SNEGSKA (reference sequence). The CDR3 is 14 amino acids. Trimming took off 3 bases at V and 2 bases at J, with 14 bases between the two ends. CDR3 sequence reads: CSASAREGAYEQYF. CDR3 nucleotide sequence: TGCAGTGCTAGCGCCCGTGAGGGGGCCTACGAGCAGTACTTC.

The chain combines TRBV20-1 with TRBJ1-1; the D gene is possibly TRBD1 (5 bases). The V gene's germline CDR1 is DFQATT and CDR2 SNEGSKA (reference sequence). V gave up 0 bases and J gave up 8 bases, with 10 bases separating them. The CDR3 spans 12 residues. CDR3 loop: CSARDGGEEAFF. The CDR3 DNA is TGCAGTGCTAGAGATGGGGGAGAGGAAGCTTTCTTT.

This clonotype was observed at least ten times. This rearrangement joins TRBV11-3 to TRBJ2-5; no reliable D call. The germline V gene has CDR1 SGHNT and CDR2 YENEEA. This CDR3 is built from 13 residues. V lost 4 bases and J lost 4, with 10 bases in between. The CDR3 DNA is TGTGCCAGCAGCTATTGGGGTGGAGAGACCCAGTACTTC. The encoded protein is CASSYWGGETQYF.

V and J are TRBV24-1 and TRBJ2-2, with D perhaps matching TRBD2 (5 bases). Germline V CDR1 and CDR2: KGHDR, SFDVKD. V lost 7 bases and J lost 0, with 8 bases in between. CDR3 size: 14 residues. CDR3 DNA: TGTGCCACCAGCCTAGCAGCGAACACCGGGGAGCTGTTTTTT. It codes for CATSLAANTGELFF.

In its sample, this clonotype was seen many times. This chain links TRBV10-3 with TRBJ1-5, with no clear D. This CDR3 has 14 residues. The germline gives CDR1 ENHRY, CDR2 SYGVKD. The V end lost 1 base, the J end lost 7 bases, and 11 bases lay between the germline ends. The DNA for the CDR3 is TGTGCCATCAGTGAGTGGCCCTTAGGGCAGCCCCAGCATTTT. Its translation is CAISEWPLGQPQHF.

This clonotype was observed many times. V is TRBV6-5 and J is TRBJ1-2, with D possibly TRBD1 on 6 matching bases. Trimming pared 7 bases from V and 2 bases from J, leaving 17 bases between. Germline CDR1 is MNHEY and CDR2 is SVGAGI. CDR3 length equals 15 residues. The CDR3 loop reads CASTLSGGRNYGYTF. CDR3 nucleotide sequence: TGTGCCAGCACTCTTTCGGGGGGGCGAAACTATGGCTACACCTTC.

This clonotype has a count of ten or more. The chain employs TRBV2 and TRBJ1-6, with D unclear. Deletions cut 1 base from V and 8 bases from J, with 9 bases between. The CDR3 is made up of 14 amino acids. Per the germline V gene, CDR1 is SNHLY and CDR2 is FYNNEI. CDR3 sequence: CASSEVSNHSPLHF. CDR3 DNA sequence: TGTGCCAGCAGTGAAGTCAGCAATCATTCACCCCTCCACTTT.

This clonotype was counted ten times or more. V is TRBV6-1 and J is TRBJ2-7; D is possibly TRBD1 or TRBD2 (5 bases each). Trimming pared 11 bases from V and 2 bases from J, leaving 16 bases between. This CDR3 has 13 residues. Germline CDR1 and CDR2: MNHNS and SASEGT. CDR3 amino acids: CASAGEGPYEQYF. CDR3 nucleotide sequence: TGTGCCTCGGCCGGAGAGGGGCCCTACGAGCAGTACTTC.

This clonotype was counted only a few times. The V gene is TRBV6-2 or TRBV6-3, the J gene TRBJ2-7; D is ambiguous. Germline V gene sequence: CDR1 MNHEY, CDR2 SVGEGT. The V end lost 10 bases, the J end lost 5 bases, and 9 bases lay between the germline ends. The CDR3 has 10 residues. CDR3 in DNA: TGTGCCAACTCTTGGAACGAGCAGTACTTC. Translated: CANSWNEQYF.

This clonotype has at least ten counts. The chain uses TRBV4-1 and TRBJ2-7, with 8 bases matching TRBD1. This CDR3 is 15 amino acids long. Germline V gene sequence: CDR1 MGHRA, CDR2 YSYEKL. V gave up 3 bases and J gave up 4 bases; unmatched junction bases: 8. CDR3 DNA: TGCGCCAGCAGCCAGCCAAGGACAGGGAGTTACGAGCAGTACTTC. Translated: CASSQPRTGSYEQYF.

In this sample, this clonotype turned up a few times. V usage is TRBV20-1 and J usage is TRBJ2-6; D could derive from TRBD1 or TRBD2 (5 bases each). V lost 5 bases, J lost 1 base, and 12 bases lay in between. The CDR3 is made up of 15 amino acids. The germline gives CDR1 DFQATT, CDR2 SNEGSKA (reference sequence). The CDR3 is CSAGPRGSGANVLTF. For the CDR3, the DNA is TGCAGTGCTGGCCCGAGGGGATCTGGGGCCAACGTCCTGACTTTC.

This clonotype was seen many times. This sequence joins TRBV3-1 and TRBJ2-7; TRBD2 is a possible D gene (5 bases). Germline V lookup: CDR1 LGHDT, CDR2 YNNKEL (reference sequence). The CDR3 spans 16 residues. V dropped 0 bases and J dropped 2 bases, with 14 bases sitting between them. Here the CDR3 DNA reads TGTGCCAGCAGCCAAGATCTAAGCGGTTTCGCCTACGAGCAGTACTTC. Amino acids: CASSQDLSGFAYEQYF.

This clonotype was counted a few times. The J gene is TRBJ2-7, the V gene TRBV13; the D gene is possibly TRBD1 (5 bases). This CDR3 has 16 residues. The V gene's germline CDR1 is PRHDT and CDR2 FYEKMQ (reference sequence). Trimming shortened V by 5 bases and J by 2 bases, and 19 bases separated the two germline ends. CDR3 nucleotides: TGTGCCAGCAGCATTACGACAGACCCGGCTCCCTACGAGCAGTACTTC. This codes for CASSITTDPAPYEQYF.